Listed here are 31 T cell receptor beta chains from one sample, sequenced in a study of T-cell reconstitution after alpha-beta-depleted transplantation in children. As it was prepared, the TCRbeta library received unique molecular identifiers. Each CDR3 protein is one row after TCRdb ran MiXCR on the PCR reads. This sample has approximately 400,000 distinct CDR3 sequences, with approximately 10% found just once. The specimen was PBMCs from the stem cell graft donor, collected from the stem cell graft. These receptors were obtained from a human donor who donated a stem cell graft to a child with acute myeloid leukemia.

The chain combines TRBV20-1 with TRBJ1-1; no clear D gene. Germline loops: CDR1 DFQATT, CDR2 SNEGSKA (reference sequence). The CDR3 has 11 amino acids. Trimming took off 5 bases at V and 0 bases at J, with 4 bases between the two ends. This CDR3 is CSAQLNTEAFF. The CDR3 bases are TGCAGTGCTCAGCTGAACACTGAAGCTTTCTTT.

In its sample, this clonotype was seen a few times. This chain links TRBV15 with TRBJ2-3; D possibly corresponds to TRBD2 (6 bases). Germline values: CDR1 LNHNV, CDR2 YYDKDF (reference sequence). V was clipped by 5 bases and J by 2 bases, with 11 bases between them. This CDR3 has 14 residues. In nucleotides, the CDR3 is TGTGCCACCAGCGGGGGACTTTCCACAGATACGCAGTATTTT. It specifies CATSGGLSTDTQYF.

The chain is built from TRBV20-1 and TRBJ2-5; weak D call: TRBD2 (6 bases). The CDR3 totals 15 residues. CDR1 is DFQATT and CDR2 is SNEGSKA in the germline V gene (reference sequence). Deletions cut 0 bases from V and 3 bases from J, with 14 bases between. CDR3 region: CSARDSSGVEETQYF. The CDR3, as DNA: TGCAGTGCTAGAGATTCTTCGGGAGTGGAAGAGACCCAGTACTTC.

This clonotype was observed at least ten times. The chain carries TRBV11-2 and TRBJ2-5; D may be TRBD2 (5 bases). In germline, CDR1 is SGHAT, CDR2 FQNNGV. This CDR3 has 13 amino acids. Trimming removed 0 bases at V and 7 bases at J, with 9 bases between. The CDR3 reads CASSLESAGTQYF. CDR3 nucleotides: TGTGCCAGCAGCTTAGAGAGTGCGGGGACCCAGTACTTC.

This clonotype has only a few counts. CDR3: CASSYGTSGNEKLFF. CDR3 nucleotide sequence: TGTGCCAGCAGTTACGGGACTTCGGGGAATGAAAAACTGTTTTTT. The chain carries TRBV6-5 and TRBJ1-4, with D possibly TRBD1 on 5 matching bases. The germline CDR1 and CDR2 sequences are MNHEY and SVGAGI. The CDR3 consists of 15 residues. Trimming removed 2 bases at V and 5 bases at J, with 12 bases between.

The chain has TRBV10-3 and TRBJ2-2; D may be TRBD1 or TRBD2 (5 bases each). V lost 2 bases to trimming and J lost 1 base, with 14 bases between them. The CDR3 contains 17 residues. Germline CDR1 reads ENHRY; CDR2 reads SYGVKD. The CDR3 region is CAISERRQGENTGELFF. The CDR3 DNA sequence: TGTGCCATCAGTGAGCGGCGTCAGGGAGAGAACACCGGGGAGCTGTTTTTT.

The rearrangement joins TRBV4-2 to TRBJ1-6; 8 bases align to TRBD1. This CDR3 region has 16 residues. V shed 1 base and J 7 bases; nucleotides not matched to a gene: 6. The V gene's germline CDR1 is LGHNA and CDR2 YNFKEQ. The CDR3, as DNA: TGTGCCAGCAGCCAAGCTTCGGCAGGGGGCAATTCACCCCTCCACTTT. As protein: CASSQASAGGNSPLHF.

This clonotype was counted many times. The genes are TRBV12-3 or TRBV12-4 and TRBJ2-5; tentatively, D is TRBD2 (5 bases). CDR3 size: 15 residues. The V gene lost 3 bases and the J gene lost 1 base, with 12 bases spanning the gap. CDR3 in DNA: TGTGCCAGCAGTTTTCGGGGTAGGGTCCAAGAGACCCAGTACTTC. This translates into CASSFRGRVQETQYF.

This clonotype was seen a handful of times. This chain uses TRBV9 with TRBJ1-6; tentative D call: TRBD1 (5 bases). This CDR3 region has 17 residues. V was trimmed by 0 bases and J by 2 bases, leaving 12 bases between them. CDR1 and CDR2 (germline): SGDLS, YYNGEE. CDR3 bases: TGTGCCAGCAGCGTAGGTGGCAGGGCGACCTATAATTCACCCCTCCACTTT. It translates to CASSVGGRATYNSPLHF.

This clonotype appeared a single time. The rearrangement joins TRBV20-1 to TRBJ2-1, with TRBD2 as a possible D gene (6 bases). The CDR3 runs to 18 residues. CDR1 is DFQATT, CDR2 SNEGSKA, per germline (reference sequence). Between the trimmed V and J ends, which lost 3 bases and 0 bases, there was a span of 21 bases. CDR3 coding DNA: TGCAGTGCTAGGGGGAATGGAGGGCCCAAGAGCTCCTACAATGAGCAGTTCTTC. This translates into CSARGNGGPKSSYNEQFF.

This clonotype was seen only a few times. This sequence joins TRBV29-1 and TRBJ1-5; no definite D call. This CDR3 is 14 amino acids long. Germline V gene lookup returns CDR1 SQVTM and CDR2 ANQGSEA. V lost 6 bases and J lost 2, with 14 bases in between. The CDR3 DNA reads TGCAGCGTCGCACTGGGGAGGGGCAATCAGCCCCAGCATTTT. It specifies CSVALGRGNQPQHF.

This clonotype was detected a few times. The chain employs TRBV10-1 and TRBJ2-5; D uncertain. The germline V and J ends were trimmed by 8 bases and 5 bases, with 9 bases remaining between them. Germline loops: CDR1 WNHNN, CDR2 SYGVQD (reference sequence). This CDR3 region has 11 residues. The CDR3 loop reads CASFDRETQYF. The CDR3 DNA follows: TGCGCCAGCTTTGACCGTGAGACCCAGTACTTC.

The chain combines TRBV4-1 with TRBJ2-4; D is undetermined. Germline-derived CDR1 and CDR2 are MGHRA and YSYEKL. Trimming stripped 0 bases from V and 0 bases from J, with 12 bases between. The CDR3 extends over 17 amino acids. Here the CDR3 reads CASSQDWAELAKNIQYF. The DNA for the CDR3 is TGCGCCAGCAGCCAAGATTGGGCGGAGCTAGCCAAAAACATTCAGTACTTC.

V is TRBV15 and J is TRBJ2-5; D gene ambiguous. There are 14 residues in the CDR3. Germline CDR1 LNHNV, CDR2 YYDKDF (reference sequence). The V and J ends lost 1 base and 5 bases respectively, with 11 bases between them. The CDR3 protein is CATSRVPIAETQYF. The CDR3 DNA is TGTGCCACCAGCAGAGTGCCCATAGCCGAGACCCAGTACTTC.

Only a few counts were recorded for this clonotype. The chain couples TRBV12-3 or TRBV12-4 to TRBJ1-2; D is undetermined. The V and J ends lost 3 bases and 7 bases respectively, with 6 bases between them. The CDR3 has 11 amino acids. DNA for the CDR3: TGTGCCAGCAGTTTGTTGACTGGCTACACCTTC. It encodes CASSLLTGYTF.

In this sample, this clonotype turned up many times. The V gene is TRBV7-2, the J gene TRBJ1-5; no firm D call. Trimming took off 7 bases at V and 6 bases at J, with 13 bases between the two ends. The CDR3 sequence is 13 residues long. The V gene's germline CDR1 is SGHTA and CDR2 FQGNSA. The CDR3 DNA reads TGTGCCAGCACCACCACGGGGTCTCAGCCCCAGCATTTT. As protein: CASTTTGSQPQHF.

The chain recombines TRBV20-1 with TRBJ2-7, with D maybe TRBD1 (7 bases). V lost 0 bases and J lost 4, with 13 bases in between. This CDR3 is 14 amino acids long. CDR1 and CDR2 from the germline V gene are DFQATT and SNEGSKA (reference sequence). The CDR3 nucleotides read TGCAGTGCTAGAGATAGGCAGGGGGGATACGAGCAGTACTTC. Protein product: CSARDRQGGYEQYF.

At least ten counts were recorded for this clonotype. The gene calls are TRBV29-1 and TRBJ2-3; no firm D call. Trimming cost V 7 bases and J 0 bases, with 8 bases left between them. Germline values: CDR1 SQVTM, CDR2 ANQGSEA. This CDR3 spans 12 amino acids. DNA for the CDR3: TGCAGCGGTGAGCCCAGCACAGATACGCAGTATTTT. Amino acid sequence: CSGEPSTDTQYF.

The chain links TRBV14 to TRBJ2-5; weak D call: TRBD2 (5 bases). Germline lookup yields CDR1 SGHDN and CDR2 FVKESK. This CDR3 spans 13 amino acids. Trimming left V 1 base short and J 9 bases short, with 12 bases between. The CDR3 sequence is CASSQGGGAAQYF. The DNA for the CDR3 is TGTGCCAGCAGCCAAGGTGGAGGAGCGGCCCAGTACTTC.

The CDR3 protein is CSVEEGKNQPQHF. CDR3 bases: TGCAGCGTTGAAGAGGGTAAGAATCAGCCCCAGCATTTT. The V and J genes are TRBV29-1 and TRBJ1-5; D ambiguous. Germline lookup yields CDR1 SQVTM and CDR2 ANQGSEA. With 0 bases removed from V and 4 bases from J, the gap between germline ends came to 7 bases. The CDR3 sequence is 13 residues long.

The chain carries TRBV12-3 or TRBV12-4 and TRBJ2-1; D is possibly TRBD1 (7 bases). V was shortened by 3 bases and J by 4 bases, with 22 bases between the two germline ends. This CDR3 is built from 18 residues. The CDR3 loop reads CASSLGQGGILRYNEQFF. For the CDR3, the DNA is TGTGCCAGCAGTTTGGGTCAGGGGGGAATCCTCAGGTACAATGAGCAGTTCTTC.

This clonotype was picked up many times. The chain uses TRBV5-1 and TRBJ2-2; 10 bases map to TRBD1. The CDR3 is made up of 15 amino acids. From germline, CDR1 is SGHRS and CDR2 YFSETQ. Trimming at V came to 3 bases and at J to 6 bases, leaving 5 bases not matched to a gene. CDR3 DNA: TGCGCCAGCAGCTGGGGACAGGGGTCATCCGGGGAGCTGTTTTTT. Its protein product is CASSWGQGSSGELFF.

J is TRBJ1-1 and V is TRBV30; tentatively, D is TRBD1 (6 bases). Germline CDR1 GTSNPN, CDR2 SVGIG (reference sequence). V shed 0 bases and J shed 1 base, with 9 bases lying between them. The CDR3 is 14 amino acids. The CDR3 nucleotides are TGTGCCTGGAGTGTCGGCAGGGGGAACACTGAAGCTTTCTTT. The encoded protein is CAWSVGRGNTEAFF.

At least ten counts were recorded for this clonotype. CDR3 nucleotides: TGTGCCAGCAGCTTAGTCGACACCACCGGGGAGCTGTTTTTT. It yields the protein CASSLVDTTGELFF. The V call is TRBV7-2, the J call TRBJ2-2; D is unclear. V gave up 1 base and J gave up 4 bases, with 7 bases separating them. The germline CDR1 and CDR2 sequences are SGHTA and FQGNSA. The CDR3 totals 14 residues.

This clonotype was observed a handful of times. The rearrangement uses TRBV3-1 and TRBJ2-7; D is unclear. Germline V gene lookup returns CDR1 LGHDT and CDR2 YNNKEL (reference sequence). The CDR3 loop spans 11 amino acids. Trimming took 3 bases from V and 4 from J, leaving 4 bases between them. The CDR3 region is CASSHGYEQYV. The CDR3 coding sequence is TGTGCCAGCAGCCATGGTTACGAGCAGTACGTC.

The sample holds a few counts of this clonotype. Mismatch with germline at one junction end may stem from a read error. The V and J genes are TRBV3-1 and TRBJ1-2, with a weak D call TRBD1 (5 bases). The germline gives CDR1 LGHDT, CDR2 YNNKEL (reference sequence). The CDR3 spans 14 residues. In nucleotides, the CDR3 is TGTGCCAGCAGCCTAAACGGCGGGAGGGACCCCCTTCTATTC. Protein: CASSLNGGRDPLLF. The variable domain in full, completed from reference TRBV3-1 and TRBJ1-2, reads DTAVSQTPKYLVTQMGNDKSIKCEQNLGHDTMYWYKQDSKKFLKIMFSYNNKELIINETVPNRFSPKSPDKAHLNLHINSLELGDSAVYFCASSLNGGRDPLLFGSGTRLTVV.

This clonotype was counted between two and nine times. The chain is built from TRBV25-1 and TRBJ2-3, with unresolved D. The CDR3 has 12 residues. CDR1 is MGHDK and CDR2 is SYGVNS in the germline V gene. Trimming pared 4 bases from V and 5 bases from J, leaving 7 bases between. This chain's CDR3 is CASSAPLDTQYF. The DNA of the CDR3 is TGTGCCAGCAGTGCGCCCTTAGATACGCAGTATTTT.

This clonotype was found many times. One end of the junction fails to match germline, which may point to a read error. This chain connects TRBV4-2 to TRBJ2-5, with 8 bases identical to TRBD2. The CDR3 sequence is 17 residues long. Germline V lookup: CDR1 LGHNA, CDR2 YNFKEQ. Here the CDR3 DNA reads TGTGCCAGCAGTCAAGCGGGGGCTAGCGGCCCTCAAGAGACCCAGTACTTC. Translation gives CASSQAGASGPQETQYF.

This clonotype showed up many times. The CDR3 reads CASSSGTANTGELFF. The CDR3 DNA sequence: TGCGCCAGCAGCTCCGGGACAGCGAACACCGGGGAGCTGTTTTTT. The chain has TRBV5-1 and TRBJ2-2; 7 nucleotides line up with TRBD1. With V trimmed by 3 bases and J by 0 bases, 2 bases remained unmatched. The CDR3 contains 15 residues. Germline lookup yields CDR1 SGHRS and CDR2 YFSETQ. The full variable domain, rest sourced from reference TRBV5-1 and TRBJ2-2, is KAGVTQTPRYLIKTRGQQVTLSCSPISGHRSVSWYQQTPGQGLQFLFEYFSETQRNKGNFPGRFSGRQFSNSRSEMNVSTLELGDSALYLCASSSGTANTGELFFGEGSRLTVL.

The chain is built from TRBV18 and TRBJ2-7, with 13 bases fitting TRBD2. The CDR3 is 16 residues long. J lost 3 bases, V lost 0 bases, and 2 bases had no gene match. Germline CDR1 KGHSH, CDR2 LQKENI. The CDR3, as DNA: TGTGCCAGCTCACCACCGGGGACTAGCGGGATCTACGAGCAGTACTTC. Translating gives CASSPPGTSGIYEQYF.

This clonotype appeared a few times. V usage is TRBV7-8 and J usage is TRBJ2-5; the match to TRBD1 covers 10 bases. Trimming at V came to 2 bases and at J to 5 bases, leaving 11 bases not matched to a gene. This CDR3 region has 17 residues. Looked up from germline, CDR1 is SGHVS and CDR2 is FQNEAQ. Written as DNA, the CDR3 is TGTGCCAGCAGCTTACCACGGACAGGGGGTAGTCGGGAGACCCAGTACTTC. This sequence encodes CASSLPRTGGSRETQYF.